A single sample is the source of the 23 T cell receptor beta chains below, sequenced in a study of blood T cell repertoires in COVID-19. TCRdb keeps only in-frame clones here, not all; method: immunoSEQ multiplex PCR. There are approximately 200,000 clones in the sample; around 79% occur only once, and roughly 12% lies in the top ten. The specimen sequenced was peripheral blood. The receptors were sampled from a woman between 45 and 60 years old with acute or convalescent COVID-19.

The chain recombines TRBV11-2 with TRBJ2-3; TRBD2 aligns across 7 bases. This CDR3 has 13 residues. The V segment lost 7 bases and the J segment 4 bases; nucleotides outside the gene matches: 5. Germline V gives CDR1 SGHAT, CDR2 FQNNGV. Here the CDR3 DNA reads TGTGCCAGCAATCGGGCGGGGGCAGATACGCAGTATTTT. Translated, it gives CASNRAGADTQYF.

The genes are TRBV28 and TRBJ1-5, with D tentatively TRBD1 (5 bases). Trimming left V 4 bases short and J 0 bases short, with 10 bases between. This CDR3 contains 15 residues. In germline, CDR1 is MDHEN, CDR2 SYDVKM. CDR3 nucleotide sequence: TGTGCCAGCAGTTATGGGGGGGTTAGCAATCAGCCCCAGCATTTT. This translates into CASSYGGVSNQPQHF.

V is TRBV30 and J is TRBJ2-2; possibly TRBD1 for D (6 bases). CDR1 is GTSNPN and CDR2 is SVGIG in the germline V gene (reference sequence). The CDR3 totals 16 residues. V was clipped by 3 bases and J by 1 base, with 15 bases between them. In DNA, the CDR3 is TGTGCCTGGAGCTTGAAAGACAGGAAGAACACCGGGGAGCTGTTTTTT. Protein sequence: CAWSLKDRKNTGELFF.

The genes are TRBV19 and TRBJ1-5; 8 bases agree with TRBD1. V gave up 0 bases and J gave up 2 bases; unmatched junction bases: 3. Germline V gene data show CDR1 as LNHDA and CDR2 as SQIVND (reference sequence). The CDR3 loop spans 16 amino acids. DNA for the CDR3: TGTGCCAGTAGTATAGAAGTACAGGGGGGCAATCAGCCCCAGCATTTT. It translates to CASSIEVQGGNQPQHF.

The chain couples TRBV2 to TRBJ2-2, with 10 bases lining up with TRBD2. The CDR3 covers 15 residues. J lost 8 bases, V lost 4 bases, and 7 bases had no gene match. CDR1 SNHLY and CDR2 FYNNEI come from the germline V gene. The CDR3 DNA is TGTGCCAGCAGTGGGACTAGCGGCAGAGCGGGGGAGCTGTTTTTT. Residues: CASSGTSGRAGELFF. Based on the CDR3 plus reference TRBV2 and TRBJ2-2, the full variable domain is EPEVTQTPSHQVTQMGQEVILRCVPISNHLYFYWYRQILGQKVEFLVSFYNNEISEKSEIFDDQFSVERPDGSNFTLKIRSTKLEDSAMYFCASSGTSGRAGELFFGEGSRLTVL.

The chain links TRBV5-1 to TRBJ2-3; TRBD1 is a possible D gene (5 bases). Germline V CDR1 and CDR2: SGHRS, YFSETQ. Trimming removed 5 bases at V and 3 bases at J, with 16 bases between. CDR3 length: 15 amino acids. CDR3 sequence: CASRLVTAQTDTQYF. CDR3 in DNA: TGCGCCAGCAGATTAGTGACAGCCCAAACAGATACGCAGTATTTT. The variable domain in full, with the rest retrieved from reference TRBV5-1 and TRBJ2-3, is KAGVTQTPRYLIKTRGQQVTLSCSPISGHRSVSWYQQTPGQGLQFLFEYFSETQRNKGNFPGRFSGRQFSNSRSEMNVSTLELGDSALYLCASRLVTAQTDTQYFGPGTRLTVL.

This chain uses TRBV19 with TRBJ2-5, with D hard to call. Per germline, CDR1 LNHDA and CDR2 SQIVND (reference sequence). The germline V and J ends were trimmed by 3 bases and 1 base, with 9 bases remaining between them. The CDR3 runs 14 residues. CDR3 amino acids: CASSIGGSQETQYF. Written as DNA, the CDR3 is TGTGCCAGTAGTATTGGCGGCAGCCAAGAGACCCAGTACTTC.

Regarding this clone: Other DNA sequences of this sample code for an identical CDR3. V usage is TRBV6-5 and J usage is TRBJ1-5; maybe TRBD1 (6 bases). V lost 6 bases and J 2 bases, leaving 14 bases between the germline ends. CDR3 length: 15 amino acids. Germline values: CDR1 MNHEY, CDR2 SVGAGI. CDR3 sequence: CASSPTTGGNQPQHF. The CDR3 bases are TGTGCCAGCAGCCCCACGACAGGAGGCAATCAGCCCCAGCATTTT.

J is TRBJ2-1 and V is TRBV24-1, with 9 nucleotides matching TRBD1. Per the germline V gene, CDR1 is KGHDR and CDR2 is SFDVKD. This CDR3 comprises 15 residues. Trimming cost V 3 bases and J 2 bases; bases outside gene matches: 1. In DNA form, the CDR3 reads TGTGCCACCAGTGATCACAGGGGGCCCTACAATGAGCAGTTCTTC. The encoded protein is CATSDHRGPYNEQFF.

V gene TRBV11-2 combines with J gene TRBJ2-7; D is unclear. CDR1 is SGHAT and CDR2 is FQNNGV in the germline V gene. The germline V and J ends were trimmed by 1 base and 2 bases, with 12 bases remaining between them. This CDR3 comprises 15 residues. The CDR3 sequence is CASSLVPQATYEQYF. The DNA for the CDR3 is TGTGCCAGCAGCTTAGTGCCCCAGGCAACCTACGAGCAGTACTTC.

The V and J genes are TRBV6-5 and TRBJ1-5; 10 nucleotides agree with TRBD1. Germline V gives CDR1 MNHEY, CDR2 SVGAGI. The CDR3 covers 15 residues. The V segment lost 0 bases and the J segment 7 bases; nucleotides outside the gene matches: 3. Here the CDR3 reads CASSYSGGQGQPQHF. The CDR3 coding sequence is TGTGCCAGCAGTTACTCGGGGGGACAGGGGCAGCCCCAGCATTTT.

This rearrangement joins TRBV21-1 to TRBJ1-1. TRBV21-1 is a pseudogene segment. The CDR3 totals 15 residues. The CDR3 reads CASSPGRPRDTEAFF. The CDR3 DNA reads TGTGCCAGCAGCCCCGGGAGACCGAGGGACACTGAAGCTTTCTTT.

V gene TRBV6-2 or TRBV6-3 combines with J gene TRBJ1-2; the D gene is possibly TRBD1 (6 bases). V lost 1 base to trimming and J lost 6 bases, with 15 bases between them. The CDR3 runs to 15 residues. Per germline, CDR1 MNHEY and CDR2 SVGEGT. The CDR3 sequence: CASSYWNRDFDGYTF. The CDR3 DNA follows: TGTGCCAGCAGTTACTGGAACAGGGATTTTGATGGCTACACCTTC.

The rearrangement links TRBV4-3 to TRBJ2-2; 9 bases fit TRBD1. The CDR3 is 14 residues long. V lost 3 bases, J lost 4 bases, and 0 bases stayed unmatched. CDR1 is LGHNA and CDR2 is YSLEER in the germline V gene. CDR3 DNA sequence: TGCGCCAGCAGCCAGACAGGGGGCACCGGGGAGCTGTTTTTT. Its protein is CASSQTGGTGELFF.

The sample holds a few counts of this clone. V is TRBV10-1 and J is TRBJ2-1, with D hard to call. The CDR3 runs to 16 residues. Germline V gene data show CDR1 as WNHNN and CDR2 as SYGVQD (reference sequence). With 3 bases removed from V and 0 bases from J, the gap between germline ends came to 12 bases. Written as DNA, the CDR3 is TGCGCCAGCAGTGATACTGGCGGCAGCTCCTACAATGAGCAGTTCTTC. Encoded protein: CASSDTGGSSYNEQFF.

There are a few counts of this clone. V and J are TRBV5-1 and TRBJ1-1; D is perhaps TRBD1 (6 bases). Germline CDR1 SGHRS, CDR2 YFSETQ. V lost 4 bases, J lost 0 bases, and 13 bases lay in between. The CDR3 sequence is 15 residues long. CDR3 amino acids: CASSPQTGVNTEAFF. In DNA form, the CDR3 reads TGCGCCAGCAGCCCGCAGACAGGAGTGAACACTGAAGCTTTCTTT.

CDR3 nucleotides: TGTGCCACCAGCCCTAACCGGAAACTGTTTTTT. This translates into CATSPNRKLFF. The chain links TRBV15 to TRBJ1-4; no clear D. Germline CDR1 LNHNV, CDR2 YYDKDF (reference sequence). This CDR3 contains 11 residues. The V end lost 5 bases, the J end lost 11 bases, and 9 bases lay between the germline ends.

The V call is TRBV6-1, the J call TRBJ1-1; D is possibly TRBD1 (5 bases). Per germline, CDR1 MNHNS and CDR2 SASEGT. This CDR3 is 15 amino acids long. V shed 0 bases and J shed 0 bases, with 8 bases lying between them. CDR3 sequence reads: CASSEAPGMNTEAFF. The CDR3 bases are TGTGCCAGCAGTGAAGCGCCAGGGATGAACACTGAAGCTTTCTTT.

V and J are TRBV7-9 and TRBJ1-3; D perhaps matches TRBD1 (5 bases). Germline V gene lookup returns CDR1 SEHNR and CDR2 FQNEAQ (reference sequence). The CDR3 extends over 14 amino acids. V gave up 2 bases and J gave up 2 bases, with 7 bases separating them. CDR3 loop: CASSLSRAGNTIYF. Written as DNA, the CDR3 is TGTGCCAGCAGCTTAAGCAGGGCTGGAAACACCATATATTTT. The whole variable domain, remainder taken from reference TRBV7-9 and TRBJ1-3, is DTGVSQNPRHKITKRGQNVTFRCDPISEHNRLYWYRQTLGQGPEFLTYFQNEAQLEKSRLLSDRFSAERPKGSFSTLEIQRTEQGDSAMYLCASSLSRAGNTIYFGEGSWLTVV.

This clone appeared once. J is TRBJ2-7 and V is TRBV7-2; TRBD2 agrees at 8 bases. The junction had 8 bases not matched to a gene; V was cut back by 7 bases and J by 3 bases. Germline values: CDR1 SGHTA, CDR2 FQGNSA. This CDR3 has 14 amino acids. CDR3 sequence reads: CASIGGAGLYEQYF. In DNA form, the CDR3 reads TGTGCCAGCATCGGGGGGGCTGGGCTCTACGAGCAGTACTTC.

The V gene is TRBV28, the J gene TRBJ1-1; 7 nucleotides line up with TRBD1. The CDR3 has 15 residues. In germline, CDR1 is MDHEN, CDR2 SYDVKM. V lost 6 bases and J lost 4; bases outside the gene matches: 11. CDR3 in amino acids: CASRPRGQRPTEAFF. In nucleotides, the CDR3 is TGTGCCAGCAGGCCTCGGGGACAGCGGCCCACTGAAGCTTTCTTT. The variable domain in full, with the rest retrieved from reference TRBV28 and TRBJ1-1, is DVKVTQSSRYLVKRTGEKVFLECVQDMDHENMFWYRQDPGLGLRLIYFSYDVKMKEKGDIPEGYSVSREKKERFSLILESASTNQTSMYLCASRPRGQRPTEAFFGQGTRLTVV.

The chain uses TRBV5-6 and TRBJ2-3; D not certain. V was cut by 0 bases and J by 6 bases, with 5 bases left in between. There are 12 residues in the CDR3. Per germline, CDR1 SGHDT and CDR2 YYEEEE. The CDR3 DNA reads as TGTGCCAGCAGCTTGGTACGGGATACGCAGTATTTT. Translating it yields CASSLVRDTQYF.

In its sample, this clone was seen a few times. The chain combines TRBV19 with TRBJ1-2; 10 nucleotides align to TRBD1. Per germline, CDR1 LNHDA and CDR2 SQIVND (reference sequence). The J segment lost 7 bases and the V segment lost 7 bases, leaving 12 bases of the junction unmatched. The CDR3 covers 15 residues. The CDR3 nucleotides are TGTGCCAGTACCAATGCCGGGACAGGGGTCTTTGGCTACACCTTC. It encodes CASTNAGTGVFGYTF.